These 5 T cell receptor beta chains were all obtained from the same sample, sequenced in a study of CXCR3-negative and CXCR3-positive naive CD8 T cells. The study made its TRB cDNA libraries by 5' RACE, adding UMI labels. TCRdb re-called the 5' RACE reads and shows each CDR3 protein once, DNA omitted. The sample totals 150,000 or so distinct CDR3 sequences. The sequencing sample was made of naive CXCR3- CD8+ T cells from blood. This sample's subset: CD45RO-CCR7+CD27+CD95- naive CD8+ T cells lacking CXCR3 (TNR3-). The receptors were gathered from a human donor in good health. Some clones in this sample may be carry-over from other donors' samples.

CDR3 region: CASSRLNRDRDTDTQYF. The chain has TRBV14 and TRBJ2-3; the TCRdb call, TRBD1, lacks DNA for checking. CDR3 length equals 17 residues. The germline CDR1 and CDR2 sequences are SGHDN and FVKESK.

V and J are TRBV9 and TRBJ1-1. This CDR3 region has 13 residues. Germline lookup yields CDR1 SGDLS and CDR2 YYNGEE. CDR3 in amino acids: CASSATTVTEAFF.

The CDR3 sequence: CASSGGGVGHNEQFF. The chain has TRBV28 and TRBJ2-1; TCRdb's assignment of TRBD1 cannot be checked, as there is no DNA. This CDR3 region has 15 residues. CDR1 is MDHEN, CDR2 SYDVKM, per germline.

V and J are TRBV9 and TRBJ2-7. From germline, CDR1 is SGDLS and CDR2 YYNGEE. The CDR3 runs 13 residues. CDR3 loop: CASSVASSYEQYF.

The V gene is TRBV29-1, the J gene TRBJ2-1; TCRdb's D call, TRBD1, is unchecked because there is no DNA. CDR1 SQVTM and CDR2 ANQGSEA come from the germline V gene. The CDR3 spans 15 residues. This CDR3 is CSVLTRSPSYNEQFF.